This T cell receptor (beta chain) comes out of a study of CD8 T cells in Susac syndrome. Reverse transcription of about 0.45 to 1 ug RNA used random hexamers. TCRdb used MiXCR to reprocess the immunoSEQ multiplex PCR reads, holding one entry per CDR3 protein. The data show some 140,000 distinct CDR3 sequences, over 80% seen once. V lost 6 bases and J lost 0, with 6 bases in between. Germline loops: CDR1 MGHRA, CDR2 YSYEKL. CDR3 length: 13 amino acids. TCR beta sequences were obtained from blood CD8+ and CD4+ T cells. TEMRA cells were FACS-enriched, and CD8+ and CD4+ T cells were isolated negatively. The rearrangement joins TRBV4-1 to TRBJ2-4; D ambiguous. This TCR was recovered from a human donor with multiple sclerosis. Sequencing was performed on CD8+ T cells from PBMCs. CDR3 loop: CASSTLAKNIQYF. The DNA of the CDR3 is TGCGCCAGCAGTACCCTAGCCAAAAACATTCAGTACTTC.